The 8 T cell receptor beta chains in this list originate from one sample, sequenced in a study of tumor-infiltrating lymphocytes in primary liver carcinoma. TCR beta cDNA was prepared out of roughly 450 ng total RNA by means of a constant-region primer. Investigators got TCR beta libraries out of three nested multiplex PCR rounds, done with slightly modified ARM-PCR. The first two PCR rounds, nine to ten cycles each, used TRBV1-TRBV30 forward primers and a C-beta reverse primer. Via MiXCR, TCRdb re-called the multiplex PCR reads, giving one row per CDR3 protein. This sample carries roughly 190,000 distinct CDR3 sequences, about 85% of them seen once, and the ten largest clones take over 15%. The approximately 17-32 mg bulk tissue piece was not sorted before simultaneous RNA and DNA extraction. Sequencing was performed on tumor tissue from primary liver carcinoma. These TCRs come from a man aged 40-50 years with primary liver carcinoma and hepatitis B virus infection.

Regarding this clonotype: The conserved phenylalanine or tryptophan is not found at the CDR3 terminus, so this likely reflects a read error. The limits of the CDR3 on the DNA are not certain, so only TCRdb's listed CDR3 is given. The chain couples TRBV4-3 to TRBJ2-7; the DNA was not compared with TRBD1, the D call given in the table. Germline-derived CDR1 and CDR2 are LGHNA and YSLEER. Termini included, the CDR3 measures 15 amino acids. Here the CDR3 reads CASSQDRGAGVERYL.

In regard to this clonotype: Mismatch with germline at one junction end may stem from a read error. V gene TRBV4-1 combines with J gene TRBJ2-7; no clear D. The length of the CDR3 is 14 residues. CDR1 and CDR2 (germline): MGHRA, YSYEKL. This chain's CDR3 is CVSSQSNQIYEQYF. CDR3 DNA sequence: TGCGTCAGCAGCCAATCAAACCAGATCTACGAACAGTACTTC.

Details on this clonotype: One junction end does not reproduce the germline sequence, and a read error may be involved. This chain links TRBV9 with TRBJ2-3; D is uncertain. Germline V gives CDR1 SGDLS, CDR2 YYNGEE. The CDR3 consists of 15 residues. The CDR3 is CARSVAPGRTDTQYF. DNA for the CDR3: TGTGCCAGGAGCGTGGCTCCAGGACGAACAGATACGCAGTATTTT.

The chain combines TRBV28 with TRBJ1-4; weak D call: TRBD1 (5 bases). Trimming cost V 6 bases and J 4 bases, with 18 bases left between them. CDR1 and CDR2 from the germline V gene are MDHEN and SYDVKM. The CDR3 totals 16 residues. The CDR3 coding sequence is TGTGCCAGCAGCGGAGCCTTGACAGACCTTAATGAAAAACTGTTTTTT. Its protein product is CASSGALTDLNEKLFF. The full variable domain, rest sourced from reference TRBV28 and TRBJ1-4, is DVKVTQSSRYLVKRTGEKVFLECVQDMDHENMFWYRQDPGLGLRLIYFSYDVKMKEKGDIPEGYSVSREKKERFSLILESASTNQTSMYLCASSGALTDLNEKLFFGSGTQLSVL.

This clonotype has ten or more counts. CDR3 in amino acids: CASRRTAQETQYF. The CDR3 region has the DNA TGTGCCAGCAGACGGACAGCCCAAGAGACCCAGTACTTC. The rearrangement links TRBV6-5 to TRBJ2-5, with D perhaps matching TRBD1 (6 bases). V lost 6 bases, J lost 1 base, and 9 bases lay in between. The CDR3 runs to 13 residues. The germline CDR1 and CDR2 sequences are MNHEY and SVGAGI.

The chain has TRBV4-2 and TRBJ1-4; no clear D. V lost 7 bases to trimming and J lost 8 bases, with 17 bases between them. CDR1 is LGHNA and CDR2 is YNFKEQ in the germline V gene. CDR3 length: 14 amino acids. The CDR3 here is CASIPGSTQEKLFF. CDR3 nucleotides: TGTGCCAGCATCCCTGGCAGTACGCAGGAAAAACTGTTTTTT.

On this clonotype itself: The CDR3 does not end in the conserved phenylalanine or tryptophan, so this is likely a read error. The CDR3, as DNA: TGTGCCAGCAACACATGGGACTCCTACAATGAGCAGTTCTGC. Its protein product is CASNTWDSYNEQFC. This chain uses TRBV6-1 with TRBJ2-1, with unresolved D. The CDR3 totals 14 residues. Germline CDR1 and CDR2: MNHNS and SASEGT. The V and J ends lost 7 bases and 0 bases respectively, with 10 bases between them.

With respect to this clonotype: Lacking the conserved final phenylalanine or tryptophan, this CDR3 likely reflects a read error. The chain uses TRBV29-1 and TRBJ2-1, with 12 nucleotides matching TRBD2. Germline V gives CDR1 SQVTM, CDR2 ANQGSEA. J gave up 9 bases and V 7 bases, and 7 bases lay outside the gene matches. The CDR3 runs to 13 residues. The CDR3 DNA reads TGCAGCGGGACTAGCGGGAAGTTCTGTGAGCAGTTCTTA. It is translated as CSGTSGKFCEQFL.